What follows is one T cell receptor beta chain and its context. Its target is unknown. This CDR3 is 16 amino acids long. Germline V gene data show CDR1 as SGHTA and CDR2 as FQGTGA. J gave up 6 bases and V 5 bases, and 8 bases lay outside the gene matches. The time point was: proximal margin of the surgical specimen (macroscopically non-inflamed). Produced via immunoSEQ multiplex PCR; TCRdb's table is partial and in-frame only. The table includes approximately 4,500 clones, just under 75% detected once. The record originates from a study of T cell repertoires in ileal Crohn's disease. Study background: From the resection specimen's proximal margin, biopsies were taken as MI. Per sample, roughly 470 nanograms of biopsy DNA were TCRB immunosequenced.

Study-wide results and limits: Mucosal expansions were suggested to be mainly CD8 T cells.

This receptor was identified in an adult with Crohn's disease. Sequences were obtained from ileal tissue. The chain links TRBV7-3 to TRBJ2-3, with TRBD2 matching over 13 bases. The CDR3 DNA follows: TGTGCCAGCAGCCCACGACTAGCGGGGGGCGGGGATACGCAGTATTTT. Its protein is CASSPRLAGGGDTQYF.